These 28 T cell receptor beta chains were sequenced from one sample in a study of blood T cell repertoires in COVID-19. The repertoire was sequenced with immunoSEQ multiplex PCR; TCRdb's copy has only in-frame clones and lacks some. The table lists about 320,000 clones, around 85% of them singletons. What was sequenced was PBMCs or T cells enriched from blood (not recorded which). Receptor source: a young woman who had been exposed to COVID-19.

The chain couples TRBV2 to TRBJ1-5; D is unclear. The CDR3 has 16 residues. Germline-derived CDR1 and CDR2 are SNHLY and FYNNEI. V lost 4 bases to trimming and J lost 2 bases, with 15 bases between them. CDR3 region: CASSVEPGEGNQPQHF. The CDR3 DNA reads TGTGCCAGCAGTGTAGAGCCCGGCGAGGGCAATCAGCCCCAGCATTTT.

V usage is TRBV19 and J usage is TRBJ1-5; 11 positions match TRBD1. Looked up from germline, CDR1 is LNHDA and CDR2 is SQIVND (reference sequence). Trimming cost V 5 bases and J 0 bases; bases outside gene matches: 3. This CDR3 has 16 residues. CDR3: CASSFGTGGSNQPQHF. Written as DNA, the CDR3 is TGTGCCAGTAGTTTTGGGACAGGGGGTAGCAATCAGCCCCAGCATTTT. Full variable domain (outside the CDR3, taken from reference TRBV19 and TRBJ1-5): DGGITQSPKYLFRKEGQNVTLSCEQNLNHDAMYWYRQDPGQGLRLIYYSQIVNDFQKGDIAEGYSVSREKKESFPLTVTSAQKNPTAFYLCASSFGTGGSNQPQHFGDGTRLSIL.

This clone was found once. The chain links TRBV7-9 to TRBJ1-5; a weak D match, TRBD1 (6 bases). This CDR3 spans 14 amino acids. V lost 8 bases and J lost 7, with 18 bases in between. Germline V CDR1 and CDR2: SEHNR, FQNEAQ (reference sequence). The DNA of the CDR3 is TGTGCCAGCCAACGTCAGGGGAGTATCCAGCCCCAGCATTTT. It encodes CASQRQGSIQPQHF. The variable domain in full, with the rest retrieved from reference TRBV7-9 and TRBJ1-5, is DTGVSQNPRHKITKRGQNVTFRCDPISEHNRLYWYRQTLGQGPEFLTYFQNEAQLEKSRLLSDRFSAERPKGSFSTLEIQRTEQGDSAMYLCASQRQGSIQPQHFGDGTRLSIL.

The CDR3 DNA sequence: TGTGCCAGCAGTTTTGGCGGAAACGAGCAGTACTTC. Translation gives CASSFGGNEQYF. The V gene is TRBV27, the J gene TRBJ2-7; no reliable D call. Germline CDR1 is MNHEY and CDR2 is SMNVEV (reference sequence). This CDR3 region has 12 residues. The germline V and J ends were trimmed by 3 bases and 5 bases, with 8 bases remaining between them.

In DNA form, the CDR3 reads TGTGCCAGCAGTCTGACAGGGCGCAATCAGCCCCAGCATTTT. Protein: CASSLTGRNQPQHF. The rearrangement links TRBV6-5 to TRBJ1-5; 7 positions agree with TRBD1. The CDR3 runs 14 residues. CDR1 is MNHEY and CDR2 is SVGAGI in the germline V gene. V was pared by 5 bases and J by 2 bases, with 3 bases of the junction left unmatched.

The chain recombines TRBV6-5 with TRBJ2-2; 9 nucleotides align to TRBD1. V was clipped by 6 bases and J by 4 bases; unmatched bases: 3. The CDR3 runs to 14 residues. From germline, CDR1 is MNHEY and CDR2 SVGAGI. CDR3 in amino acids: CASRGQGSTGELFF. In nucleotides, the CDR3 is TGTGCCAGCAGGGGACAGGGAAGCACCGGGGAGCTGTTTTTT.

The chain has TRBV5-1 and TRBJ2-1; perhaps TRBD1 as D (5 bases). V was cut by 4 bases and J by 0 bases, with 20 bases left in between. CDR1 SGHRS and CDR2 YFSETQ come from the germline V gene. This CDR3 contains 18 residues. In DNA form, the CDR3 reads TGCGCCAGCAGCGCCACTCATAGGGGCGGTAGCTCCTACAATGAGCAGTTCTTC. Its translation is CASSATHRGGSSYNEQFF.

The rearrangement joins TRBV27 to TRBJ2-5; TRBD1 matches 7 bases. In germline, CDR1 is MNHEY, CDR2 SMNVEV (reference sequence). CDR3 length equals 15 residues. V lost 2 bases, J lost 2 bases, and 5 bases stayed unmatched. CDR3 sequence (DNA): TGTGCCAGCAGTTTAAGGGACAGAGTACAAGAGACCCAGTACTTC. This encodes CASSLRDRVQETQYF.

V gene TRBV28 combines with J gene TRBJ1-5, with 8 bases lining up with TRBD1. Trimming removed 6 bases from V and 4 bases from J; junction bases left unmatched: 2. This CDR3 contains 13 residues. Germline assignment: CDR1 MDHEN and CDR2 SYDVKM. This CDR3 reads CASRDRVNQPQHF. The CDR3, as DNA: TGTGCCAGCAGGGACAGGGTAAATCAGCCCCAGCATTTT. Supplemented by reference TRBV28 and TRBJ1-5, the full variable domain reads DVKVTQSSRYLVKRTGEKVFLECVQDMDHENMFWYRQDPGLGLRLIYFSYDVKMKEKGDIPEGYSVSREKKERFSLILESASTNQTSMYLCASRDRVNQPQHFGDGTRLSIL.

The chain is built from TRBV28 and TRBJ2-5; 7 bases fit TRBD2. Looked up from germline, CDR1 is MDHEN and CDR2 is SYDVKM. The CDR3 consists of 14 residues. Trimming at V came to 5 bases and at J to 2 bases, leaving 5 bases not matched to a gene. The CDR3 spells CASSPYGGQETQYF. The CDR3 bases are TGTGCCAGCAGTCCTTACGGGGGGCAAGAGACCCAGTACTTC.

This clone has a handful of counts. This chain links TRBV29-1 with TRBJ2-1, with D possibly TRBD2 on 6 matching bases. The V end lost 8 bases, the J end lost 10 bases, and 15 bases lay between the germline ends. The CDR3 consists of 11 residues. Germline loops: CDR1 SQVTM, CDR2 ANQGSEA. CDR3 loop: CSLRAGKEQFF. For the CDR3, the DNA is TGCAGCTTACGGGCGGGGAAAGAGCAGTTCTTC.

This chain joins TRBV27 and TRBJ2-4, with 9 nucleotides matching TRBD1. CDR1 and CDR2 (germline): MNHEY, SMNVEV (reference sequence). V shed 5 bases, J shed 8 bases, and the junction held 10 bases outside the gene matches. CDR3 size: 15 residues. CDR3 sequence: CASSPDRTGVDIQYF. CDR3 sequence (DNA): TGTGCCAGCAGTCCAGACCGGACAGGGGTAGACATTCAGTACTTC.

This clone appeared once. V is TRBV3-1 (or the pseudogene TRBV3-2) and J is TRBJ1-6; maybe TRBD1 (5 bases). The CDR3 totals 15 residues. The ends were cut back, 0 bases at V and 7 bases at J, with 10 bases in the middle. Looked up from germline, CDR1 is LGHDT and CDR2 is YNNKEL (reference sequence). CDR3 bases: TGTGCCAGCAGCCAAGATTCGGGACTAAATTCACCCCTCCACTTT. Amino acid sequence: CASSQDSGLNSPLHF.

This chain joins TRBV28 and TRBJ1-1; D is possibly TRBD1 (6 bases). Trimming cost V 5 bases and J 11 bases, with 21 bases left between them. CDR3 length: 14 residues. Germline V gene data show CDR1 as MDHEN and CDR2 as SYDVKM. The CDR3 DNA reads TGTGCCAGCAGTCTTCCCATATCACAGGGTTATGCTTTCTTT. Its translation is CASSLPISQGYAFF.

The chain links TRBV29-1 to TRBJ1-4; D unresolved. Germline-derived CDR1 and CDR2 are SQVTM and ANQGSEA. CDR3 length: 11 residues. Trimming took off 5 bases at V and 8 bases at J, with 9 bases between the two ends. CDR3 coding DNA: TGCAGCGTTCGAGGGAGAGAAAAACTGTTTTTT. It specifies CSVRGREKLFF.

The chain is built from TRBV9 and TRBJ2-1, with TRBD2 matching over 8 bases. The CDR3 runs 16 residues. Germline V gives CDR1 SGDLS, CDR2 YYNGEE. V was pared by 0 bases and J by 4 bases, with 6 bases of the junction left unmatched. CDR3 in DNA: TGTGCCAGCAGCGTAGTTATCACTAGCGGATACAATGAGCAGTTCTTC. Its translation: CASSVVITSGYNEQFF. Using reference TRBV9 and TRBJ2-1 for the parts outside the CDR3, the full variable domain is DSGVTQTPKHLITATGQRVTLRCSPRSGDLSVYWYQQSLDQGLQFLIQYYNGEERAKGNILERFSAQQFPDLHSELNLSSLELGDSALYFCASSVVITSGYNEQFFGPGTRLTVL.

The V and J genes are TRBV5-4 and TRBJ2-5; possibly TRBD1 for D (5 bases). Per germline, CDR1 SGHNT and CDR2 YYREEE (reference sequence). The V gene lost 4 bases and the J gene lost 1 base, with 8 bases spanning the gap. The CDR3 sequence is 13 residues long. The CDR3 nucleotides read TGTGCCAGCAGCCGACAGACCCAAGAGACCCAGTACTTC. It yields the protein CASSRQTQETQYF.

This clone was seen once. V is TRBV28 and J is TRBJ1-2; TRBD1 agrees at 7 bases. This CDR3 has 12 amino acids. Germline V gives CDR1 MDHEN, CDR2 SYDVKM. V shed 11 bases, J shed 4 bases, and the junction held 7 bases outside the gene matches. The CDR3 region has the DNA TGTGCCGCAGATCAGGGGGGCTATGGCTACACCTTC. This sequence encodes CAADQGGYGYTF.

CDR3 coding DNA: TGTGCCAGCAGTGAAACTAGCGGGAGAGGGTACAATGAGCAGTTCTTC. This gives the protein CASSETSGRGYNEQFF. This rearrangement joins TRBV2 to TRBJ2-1, with 11 bases fitting TRBD2. This CDR3 is built from 16 residues. The V and J ends lost 2 bases and 4 bases, in that order; junction bases with no gene match: 4. Germline V gives CDR1 SNHLY, CDR2 FYNNEI.

V and J are TRBV7-9 and TRBJ2-7; D uncertain. Trimming removed 2 bases from V and 5 bases from J, with 7 bases in between. CDR3 length equals 12 residues. Germline V CDR1 and CDR2: SEHNR, FQNEAQ (reference sequence). The chain's CDR3 is CASSLLIDEQYF. In nucleotides, the CDR3 is TGTGCCAGCAGCTTATTAATAGACGAGCAGTACTTC.

V gene TRBV7-2 combines with J gene TRBJ2-1, with a possible D match to TRBD1 (5 bases). Germline CDR1 is SGHTA and CDR2 is FQGNSA. There are 15 residues in the CDR3. V lost 3 bases and J lost 3, with 12 bases in between. The CDR3 here is CASSFEGVDYNEQFF. In DNA form, the CDR3 reads TGTGCCAGCAGCTTTGAAGGGGTTGACTACAATGAGCAGTTCTTC.

V is TRBV30 and J is TRBJ2-1, with 9 nucleotides matching TRBD2. Germline CDR1 and CDR2: GTSNPN and SVGIG (reference sequence). The J segment lost 6 bases and the V segment lost 0 bases, leaving 6 bases of the junction unmatched. The CDR3 has 15 residues. The CDR3: CAWSVTSGGFNEQFF. The CDR3 DNA reads as TGTGCCTGGAGTGTGACTAGCGGAGGATTCAATGAGCAGTTCTTC.

CDR3 protein: CASSLGGGLSAGELFF. The DNA of the CDR3 is TGTGCCAGCAGCTTAGGGGGCGGCCTGTCCGCCGGGGAGCTGTTTTTT. The rearrangement uses TRBV7-8 and TRBJ2-2; a possible D gene is TRBD1 (5 bases). The CDR3 contains 16 residues. The ends were cut back, 1 base at V and 6 bases at J, with 15 bases in the middle. From germline, CDR1 is SGHVS and CDR2 FQNEAQ.

This chain uses TRBV7-8 with TRBJ1-6, with D maybe TRBD1 (6 bases). V was trimmed by 1 base and J by 5 bases, leaving 15 bases between them. CDR1 SGHVS and CDR2 FQNEAQ come from the germline V gene. The CDR3 has 17 residues. CDR3 sequence reads: CASSLEYGGANNSPLHF. The CDR3 nucleotides read TGTGCCAGCAGCTTAGAATATGGGGGGGCAAATAATTCACCCCTCCACTTT.

Comment on this clone: This specimen includes other DNA sequences encoding the same CDR3. The CDR3 DNA follows: TGTGCCAGCAGCGTAGGGTTAGCAACTAATGAAAAACTGTTTTTT. Its protein product is CASSVGLATNEKLFF. This chain links TRBV9 with TRBJ1-4; D unresolved. Germline V lookup: CDR1 SGDLS, CDR2 YYNGEE. The CDR3 is 15 amino acids. Deletions cut 0 bases from V and 0 bases from J, with 6 bases between.

CDR3 protein: CASSLHGGEGHGNIQYF. The CDR3 DNA is TGTGCCAGCAGCTTGCACGGGGGTGAGGGGCACGGGAACATTCAGTACTTC. V gene TRBV5-5 combines with J gene TRBJ2-4, with D possibly matching TRBD2 (6 bases). The length of the CDR3 is 17 residues. Germline loops: CDR1 SGHKS, CDR2 YYEKEE (reference sequence). Trimming took off 1 base at V and 7 bases at J, with 21 bases between the two ends.

The chain combines TRBV28 with TRBJ2-7, with D perhaps TRBD1 (5 bases). Germline loops: CDR1 MDHEN, CDR2 SYDVKM. CDR3 size: 14 residues. V lost 3 bases and J lost 2, with 11 bases in between. The CDR3, as DNA: TGTGCCAGCAGTTTCAGGACACTAACCTACGAGCAGTACTTC. Encoded protein: CASSFRTLTYEQYF. The complete variable domain, with remaining parts taken from reference TRBV28 and TRBJ2-7, reads DVKVTQSSRYLVKRTGEKVFLECVQDMDHENMFWYRQDPGLGLRLIYFSYDVKMKEKGDIPEGYSVSREKKERFSLILESASTNQTSMYLCASSFRTLTYEQYFGPGTRLTVT.

The V gene is TRBV30, the J gene TRBJ1-2; 9 nucleotides match TRBD1. V gave up 5 bases and J gave up 1 base; unmatched junction bases: 5. The CDR3 is 14 amino acids. Per the germline V gene, CDR1 is GTSNPN and CDR2 is SVGIG (reference sequence). CDR3 bases: TGTGCCTGGGGAGGACAGGGGTATAACTATGGCTACACCTTC. Translated: CAWGGQGYNYGYTF.